This is a list of T cell receptor beta chains from one sample in a study of CD8+ T cells in alopecia areata. Profiled with immunoSEQ multiplex PCR; TCRdb holds only in-frame clones, not every one. The sample lists around 140,000 clones, about 46% occurring once. The sample here was CD8+ T cells sorted from blood, taken at week 0. These receptors were obtained from a human donor with alopecia areata. The CDR3 runs from the conserved cysteine through the conserved F or W. The order of the fields is V gene, clone size, J gene, D gene, CDR3 DNA, CDR3 protein. A D gene is named only where the DNA matches it firmly. A row's size may be missing; if present it is once, few, many or a size class.

v_gene: TRBV27
abundance: .
j_gene: TRBJ2-7
d_gene: .
CDR3nt: TGTGCCAGCAGGCCACGGGACGGATTTTACGAGCAGTACTTC
CDR3aa: CASRPRDGFYEQYF

v_gene: TRBV4-1
abundance: .
j_gene: TRBJ2-1
d_gene: TRBD2
CDR3nt: TGCGCCAGCAGCCAAGGACTAGCGGGGGGAAATGAGCAGTTCTTC
CDR3aa: CASSQGLAGGNEQFF

v_gene: TRBV10-3
abundance: few
j_gene: TRBJ2-3
d_gene: TRBD1
CDR3nt: TGTGCCATCAGCGACAGGGAAAGCACAGATACGCAGTATTTT
CDR3aa: CAISDRESTDTQYF

v_gene: TRBV2
abundance: .
j_gene: TRBJ2-2
d_gene: .
CDR3nt: TGTGCCAGCAGTGAATTTGGCAGCACCGGGGAGCTGTTTTTT
CDR3aa: CASSEFGSTGELFF

v_gene: TRBV5-6
abundance: .
j_gene: TRBJ1-2
d_gene: .
CDR3nt: TGTGCCAGCAGCTTTTGGAGTGGGCTCTATGGCTACACCTTC
CDR3aa: CASSFWSGLYGYTF

v_gene: TRBV2
abundance: .
j_gene: TRBJ2-7
d_gene: TRBD2
CDR3nt: TGTGCCAGCAGTCCTAGCGGGGGGCGCGACGAGCAGTACTTC
CDR3aa: CASSPSGGRDEQYF

v_gene: TRBV9
abundance: few
j_gene: TRBJ1-3
d_gene: .
CDR3nt: TGTGCCAGCAGCGACCCACAGGGTATCTCTGGAAACACCATATATTTT
CDR3aa: CASSDPQGISGNTIYF

v_gene: TRBV6-5
abundance: few
j_gene: TRBJ2-7
d_gene: TRBD1
CDR3nt: TGTGCCAGCAGTCCGATGACAGGGGGATCCTACGAGCAGTACTTC
CDR3aa: CASSPMTGGSYEQYF

v_gene: TRBV27
abundance: .
j_gene: TRBJ2-3
d_gene: TRBD1
CDR3nt: TGTGCCAGCTTCCGACAGGGGGCCGGCACAGATACGCAGTATTTT
CDR3aa: CASFRQGAGTDTQYF

v_gene: TRBV7-9
abundance: .
j_gene: TRBJ2-3
d_gene: TRBD2
CDR3nt: TGTGCCAGCAGCTACGCGTCGGGACTAGCGGGGGGAGATACGCAGTATTTT
CDR3aa: CASSYASGLAGGDTQYF

v_gene: TRBV6-5
abundance: .
j_gene: TRBJ2-7
d_gene: .
CDR3nt: TGTGCCAGCAGTTACCGGGAGGGGACAGGGAGGGATGAGCAGTACTTC
CDR3aa: CASSYREGTGRDEQYF

v_gene: TRBV13
abundance: .
j_gene: TRBJ2-7
d_gene: TRBD2
CDR3nt: TGTGCCAGCAGCCCTAGGGGTAGCGGGAAGTCCTACGAGCAGTACTTC
CDR3aa: CASSPRGSGKSYEQYF